The source of this T cell receptor (beta chain) is a study of read filtering for tumor transcriptome and immune sequencing. From germline, CDR1 is LNHDA and CDR2 SQIVND (reference sequence). The CDR3 totals 14 residues. Molecular barcoded adaptors covering alpha/delta and beta/gamma chains were used on approximately 400 ng RNA. From the reads, TCRdb called clonotypes with MiXCR, one entry per CDR3 protein. The table shows around 33,000 distinct CDR3 sequences, with 18% occurring only once. A note on this clonotype: The junction differs from germline at one of its ends, possibly a read error.

The sequenced material came from a population of CD138-negative cells sorted from bone marrow. The TCR comes from a donor at least 40 years old with multiple myeloma. The chain links TRBV19 to TRBJ2-7; D is unresolved. The CDR3 nucleotides are TGTGCCAGCCAATCCGGGTACCCCTCCTACGAGCAGTATTTC. Translating gives CASQSGYPSYEQYF.